In its sample, the clone carrying this T cell receptor (beta chain) was seen many times. Its antigen is undetermined. Preparing the TCRbeta library involved the use of unique molecular identifiers. MiXCR, applied by TCRdb to the PCR reads, yields one record per CDR3 protein. This table has around 300,000 distinct CDR3 sequences, roughly 7.8% appearing once. This record comes from a study of T-cell reconstitution after alpha-beta-depleted transplantation in children. Notes on the study in general: About two months after transplant, alpha-beta T cells reportedly came from several hundred expanded graft clones. Among T cells one year after transplant, newly produced cells accounted for most counts and diversity. Recipient T cells and thymic progenitors that survived were the source of the high TCRbeta diversity seen at day 60 in some patients.

This CDR3 is 14 amino acids long. In germline, CDR1 is SGHRS, CDR2 YFSETQ. J gave up 8 bases and V 4 bases, and 9 bases lay outside the gene matches. The material sequenced was peripheral blood, taken 360 days after TCRalphabeta/CD19-depleted stem cell transplant. The chain carries TRBV5-1 and TRBJ1-2; the match to TRBD1 covers 9 bases. This TCR derives from a female patient aged 2 to 10 who had a stem cell transplant for Fanconi anemia, so the T cells may come from the graft donor. For the CDR3, the DNA is TGCGCCAGCAGCCAACAGGGGGCCAACGGCGGCTACACCTTC. Translated: CASSQQGANGGYTF.